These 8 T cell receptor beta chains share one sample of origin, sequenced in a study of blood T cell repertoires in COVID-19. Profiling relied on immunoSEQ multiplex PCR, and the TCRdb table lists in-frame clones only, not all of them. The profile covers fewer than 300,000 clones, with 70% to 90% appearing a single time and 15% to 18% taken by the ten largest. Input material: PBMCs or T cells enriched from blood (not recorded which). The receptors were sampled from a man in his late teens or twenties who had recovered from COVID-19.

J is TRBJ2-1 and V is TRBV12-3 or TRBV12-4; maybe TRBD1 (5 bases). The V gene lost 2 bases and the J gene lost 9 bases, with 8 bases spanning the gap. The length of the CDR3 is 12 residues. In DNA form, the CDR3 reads TGTGCCAGCAGTTTACAGGGAACTGAGCAGTTCTTC. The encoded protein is CASSLQGTEQFF.

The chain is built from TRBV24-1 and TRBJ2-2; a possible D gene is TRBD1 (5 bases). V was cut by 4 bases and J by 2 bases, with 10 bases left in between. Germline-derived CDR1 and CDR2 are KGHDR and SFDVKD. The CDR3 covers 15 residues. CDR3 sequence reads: CATSDGRGNTGELFF. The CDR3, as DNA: TGTGCCACCAGTGACGGAAGGGGAAACACCGGGGAGCTGTTTTTT.

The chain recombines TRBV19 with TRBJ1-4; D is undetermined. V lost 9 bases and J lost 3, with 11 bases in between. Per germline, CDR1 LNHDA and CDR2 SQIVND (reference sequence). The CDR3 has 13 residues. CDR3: CARRGGPNEKLFF. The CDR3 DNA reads TGTGCCAGACGGGGAGGGCCTAATGAAAAACTGTTTTTT.

CDR3 sequence (DNA): TGCGCCAGCAGCTCCCCGGACAGCTCCTACGAGCAGTACTTC. This translates into CASSSPDSSYEQYF. V usage is TRBV5-1 and J usage is TRBJ2-7, with TRBD1 as a possible D gene (6 bases). CDR3 length equals 14 residues. V lost 3 bases and J lost 0, with 10 bases in between. Germline V gene data show CDR1 as SGHRS and CDR2 as YFSETQ.

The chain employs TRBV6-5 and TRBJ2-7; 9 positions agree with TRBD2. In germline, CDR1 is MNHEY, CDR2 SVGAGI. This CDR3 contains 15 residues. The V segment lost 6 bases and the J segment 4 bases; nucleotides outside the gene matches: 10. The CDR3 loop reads CASSPFSGRVYEQYF. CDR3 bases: TGTGCCAGCAGCCCCTTTAGCGGGAGAGTGTACGAGCAGTACTTC.

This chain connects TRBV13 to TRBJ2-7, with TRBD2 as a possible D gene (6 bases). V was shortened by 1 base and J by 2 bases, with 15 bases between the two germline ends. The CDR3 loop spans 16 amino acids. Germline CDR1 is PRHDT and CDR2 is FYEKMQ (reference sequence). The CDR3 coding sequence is TGTGCCAGCAGCTTAGCCCCGGGAGCATCTACCTACGAGCAGTACTTC. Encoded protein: CASSLAPGASTYEQYF.

CDR3 loop: CASSPQGGTEAFF. In nucleotides, the CDR3 is TGTGCCAGCAGCCCCCAGGGGGGCACTGAAGCTTTCTTT. The rearrangement links TRBV7-9 to TRBJ1-1; 7 bases align to TRBD1. Germline CDR1 reads SEHNR; CDR2 reads FQNEAQ (reference sequence). The CDR3 loop spans 13 amino acids. J gave up 4 bases and V 5 bases, and 4 bases lay outside the gene matches.

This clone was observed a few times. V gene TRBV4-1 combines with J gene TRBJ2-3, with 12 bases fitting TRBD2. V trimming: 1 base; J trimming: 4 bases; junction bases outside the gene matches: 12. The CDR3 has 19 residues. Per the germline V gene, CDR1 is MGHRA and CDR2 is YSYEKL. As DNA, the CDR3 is TGCGCCAGCAGCCAAGGTCTATTCCCTAGCGGGAGGGCGGCAGATACGCAGTATTTT. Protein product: CASSQGLFPSGRAADTQYF.